The present T cell receptor beta chain was sequenced within a study of cytomegalovirus exposure and HLA in healthy donors. Overall study findings and caveats: Most sequenced TCRs were rare (though some public TCRs occurred in many donors).

Worth noting for this clone: Its antigen is still unknown.

TCRdb's table, derived via immunoSEQ multiplex PCR, lists solely in-frame clones and lacks some. Of around 190,000 clones detected, around 86% appear once; the ten largest clones hold more than 1.1%. This CDR3 spans 12 amino acids. Trimming pared 4 bases from V and 5 bases from J, leaving 11 bases between. Germline CDR1 and CDR2: SQVTM and ANQGSEA. The rearrangement joins TRBV29-1 to TRBJ2-5, with no clear D. The TCR sequence derives from a woman aged 18 to 35 in good health and CMV-seronegative. Input material: PBMCs. The CDR3 bases are TGCAGCGTTGGGAGACCTCAGGAGACCCAGTACTTC. Translating it yields CSVGRPQETQYF.